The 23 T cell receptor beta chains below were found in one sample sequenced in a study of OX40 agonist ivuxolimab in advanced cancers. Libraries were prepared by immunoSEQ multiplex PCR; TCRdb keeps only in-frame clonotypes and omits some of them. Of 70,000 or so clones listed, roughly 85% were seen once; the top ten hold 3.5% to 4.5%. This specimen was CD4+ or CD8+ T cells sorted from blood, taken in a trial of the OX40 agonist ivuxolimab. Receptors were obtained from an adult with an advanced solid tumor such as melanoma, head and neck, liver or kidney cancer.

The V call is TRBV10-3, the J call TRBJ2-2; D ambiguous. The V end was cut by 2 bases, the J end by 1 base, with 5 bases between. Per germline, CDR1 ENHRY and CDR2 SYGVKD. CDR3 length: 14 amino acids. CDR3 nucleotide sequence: TGTGCCATCAGTGAGCCTAAGAACACCGGGGAGCTGTTTTTT. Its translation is CAISEPKNTGELFF.

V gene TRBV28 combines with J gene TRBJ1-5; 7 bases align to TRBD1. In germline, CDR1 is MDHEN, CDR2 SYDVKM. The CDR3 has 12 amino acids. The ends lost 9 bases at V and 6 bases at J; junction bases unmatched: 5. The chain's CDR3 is CASTSGGQPQHF. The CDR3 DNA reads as TGTGCCAGTACTTCAGGGGGTCAGCCCCAGCATTTT.

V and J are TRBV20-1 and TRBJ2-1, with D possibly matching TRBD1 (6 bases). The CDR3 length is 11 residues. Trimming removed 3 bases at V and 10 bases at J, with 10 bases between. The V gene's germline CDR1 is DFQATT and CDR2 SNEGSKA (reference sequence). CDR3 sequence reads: CSARDSPEQFF. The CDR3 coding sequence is TGCAGTGCTAGGGACAGTCCGGAGCAGTTCTTC.

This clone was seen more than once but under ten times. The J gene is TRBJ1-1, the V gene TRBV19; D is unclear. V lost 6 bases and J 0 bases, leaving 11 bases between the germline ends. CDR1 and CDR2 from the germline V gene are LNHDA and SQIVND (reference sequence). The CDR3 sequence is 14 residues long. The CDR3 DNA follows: TGTGCCAGTAGCTCCGGGTCCATGAACACTGAAGCTTTCTTT. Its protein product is CASSSGSMNTEAFF.

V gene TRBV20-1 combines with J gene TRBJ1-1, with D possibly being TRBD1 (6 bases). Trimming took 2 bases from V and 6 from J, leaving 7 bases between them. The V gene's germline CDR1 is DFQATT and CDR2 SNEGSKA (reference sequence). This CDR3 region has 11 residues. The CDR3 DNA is TGCAGTGCTAGATCAGGGGCTGAAGCTTTCTTT. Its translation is CSARSGAEAFF.

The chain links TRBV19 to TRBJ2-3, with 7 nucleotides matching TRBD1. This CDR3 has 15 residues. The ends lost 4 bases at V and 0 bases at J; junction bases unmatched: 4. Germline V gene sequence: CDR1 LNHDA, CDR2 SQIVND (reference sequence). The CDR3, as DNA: TGTGCCAGTAGTACCGGGACAGCTAGCACAGATACGCAGTATTTT. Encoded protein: CASSTGTASTDTQYF.

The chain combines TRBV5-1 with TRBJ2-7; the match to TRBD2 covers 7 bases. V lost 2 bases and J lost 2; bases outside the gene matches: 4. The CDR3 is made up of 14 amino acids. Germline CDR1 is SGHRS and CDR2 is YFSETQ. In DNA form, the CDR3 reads TGCGCCAGCAGCTTCCTCGGGACTACCTACGAGCAGTACTTC. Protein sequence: CASSFLGTTYEQYF. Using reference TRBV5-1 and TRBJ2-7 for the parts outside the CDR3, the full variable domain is KAGVTQTPRYLIKTRGQQVTLSCSPISGHRSVSWYQQTPGQGLQFLFEYFSETQRNKGNFPGRFSGRQFSNSRSEMNVSTLELGDSALYLCASSFLGTTYEQYFGPGTRLTVT.

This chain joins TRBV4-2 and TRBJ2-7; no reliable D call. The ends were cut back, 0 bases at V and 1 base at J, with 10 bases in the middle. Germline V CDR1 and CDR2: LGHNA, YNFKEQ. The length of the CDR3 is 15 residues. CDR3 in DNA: TGTGCCAGCAGCCAAGACCGTGGGTTTTCCTACGAGCAGTACTTC. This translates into CASSQDRGFSYEQYF.

The CDR3 DNA is TGTGCCAGCCGGACAGGACCTGAGGCCTATGGCTACACCTTC. This sequence encodes CASRTGPEAYGYTF. The chain links TRBV6-5 to TRBJ1-2, with 7 bases lining up with TRBD1. CDR1 is MNHEY, CDR2 SVGAGI, per germline. J gave up 4 bases and V 8 bases, and 10 bases lay outside the gene matches. CDR3 length: 14 amino acids.

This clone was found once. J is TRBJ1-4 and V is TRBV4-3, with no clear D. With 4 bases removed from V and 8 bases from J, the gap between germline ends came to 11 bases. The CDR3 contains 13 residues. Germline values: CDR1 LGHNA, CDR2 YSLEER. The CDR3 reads CASSRGIQEKLFF. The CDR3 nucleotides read TGCGCCAGCAGCCGAGGAATACAGGAAAAACTGTTTTTT.

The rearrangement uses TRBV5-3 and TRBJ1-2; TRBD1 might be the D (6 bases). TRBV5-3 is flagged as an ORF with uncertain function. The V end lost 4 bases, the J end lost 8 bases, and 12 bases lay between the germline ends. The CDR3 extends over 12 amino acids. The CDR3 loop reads CARSDGQRGYTF. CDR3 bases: TGTGCCAGAAGCGACGGACAGCGGGGCTACACCTTC.

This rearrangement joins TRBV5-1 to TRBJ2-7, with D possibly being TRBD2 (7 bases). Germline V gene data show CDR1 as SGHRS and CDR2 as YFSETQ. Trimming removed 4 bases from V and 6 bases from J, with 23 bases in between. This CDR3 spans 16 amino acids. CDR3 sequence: CASSLGGLARTAEQYF. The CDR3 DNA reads TGCGCCAGCAGCCTGGGGGGGCTAGCAAGGACGGCCGAGCAGTACTTC.

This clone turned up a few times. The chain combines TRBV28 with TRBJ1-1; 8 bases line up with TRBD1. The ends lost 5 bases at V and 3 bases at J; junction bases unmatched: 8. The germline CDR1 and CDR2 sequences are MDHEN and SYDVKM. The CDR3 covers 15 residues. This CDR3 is CASSPLDRADTEAFF. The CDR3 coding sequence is TGTGCCAGCAGTCCCTTGGACAGGGCCGACACTGAAGCTTTCTTT.

CDR3 sequence (DNA): TGTGCCGGCAAAACCGCCGGAATGGGGGCAGATACGCAGTATTTT. Amino acids: CAGKTAGMGADTQYF. The V gene is TRBV28, the J gene TRBJ2-3, with D perhaps matching TRBD1 or TRBD2 (5 bases each). The V end was cut by 11 bases, the J end by 4 bases, with 22 bases between. Germline lookup yields CDR1 MDHEN and CDR2 SYDVKM. The CDR3 loop spans 15 amino acids.

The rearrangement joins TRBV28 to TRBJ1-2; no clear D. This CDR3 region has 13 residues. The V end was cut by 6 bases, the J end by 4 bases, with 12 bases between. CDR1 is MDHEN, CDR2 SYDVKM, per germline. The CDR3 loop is CASRRLSAYGYTF. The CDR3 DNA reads TGTGCCAGCAGAAGGTTAAGCGCCTATGGCTACACCTTC.

DNA for the CDR3: TGTGCCAGCAGCGGTACGGGGCTTTCTAATGAAAAACTGTTTTTT. Residues: CASSGTGLSNEKLFF. The chain carries TRBV9 and TRBJ1-4, with D perhaps matching TRBD1 (5 bases). V was cut by 3 bases and J by 3 bases, with 12 bases left in between. The CDR3 contains 15 residues. Germline V CDR1 and CDR2: SGDLS, YYNGEE.

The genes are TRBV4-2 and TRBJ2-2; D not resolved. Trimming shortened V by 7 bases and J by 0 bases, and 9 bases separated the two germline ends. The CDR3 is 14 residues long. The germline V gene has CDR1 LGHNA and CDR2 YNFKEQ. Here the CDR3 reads CASTPGPNTGELFF. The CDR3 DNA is TGTGCCAGCACCCCAGGTCCGAACACCGGGGAGCTGTTTTTT.

The CDR3 sequence is CASSLASGGARNSYEQYF. CDR3 coding DNA: TGCGCCAGCAGCTTGGCTAGCGGGGGGGCCCGAAACTCCTACGAGCAGTACTTC. The chain employs TRBV5-1 and TRBJ2-7, with 12 bases lining up with TRBD2. The ends lost 0 bases at V and 0 bases at J; junction bases unmatched: 7. The length of the CDR3 is 18 residues. Germline V CDR1 and CDR2: SGHRS, YFSETQ.

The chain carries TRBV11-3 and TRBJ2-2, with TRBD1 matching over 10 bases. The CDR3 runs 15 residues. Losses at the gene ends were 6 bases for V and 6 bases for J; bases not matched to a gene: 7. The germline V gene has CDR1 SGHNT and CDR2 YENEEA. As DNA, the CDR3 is TGTGCCAGCAGGCCGGGACAGGGGCTTCCCGGGGAGCTGTTTTTT. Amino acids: CASRPGQGLPGELFF.

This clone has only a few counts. Written as DNA, the CDR3 is TGCGCCAGCAGCTTGGTTCAGGGTGTAAGAGAGCAGTACTTC. Residues: CASSLVQGVREQYF. The chain recombines TRBV5-1 with TRBJ2-7; tentatively, D is TRBD1 (5 bases). Germline-derived CDR1 and CDR2 are SGHRS and YFSETQ. V was cut by 0 bases and J by 7 bases, with 14 bases left in between. This CDR3 region has 14 residues. The complete variable domain, with remaining parts taken from reference TRBV5-1 and TRBJ2-7, reads KAGVTQTPRYLIKTRGQQVTLSCSPISGHRSVSWYQQTPGQGLQFLFEYFSETQRNKGNFPGRFSGRQFSNSRSEMNVSTLELGDSALYLCASSLVQGVREQYFGPGTRLTVT.

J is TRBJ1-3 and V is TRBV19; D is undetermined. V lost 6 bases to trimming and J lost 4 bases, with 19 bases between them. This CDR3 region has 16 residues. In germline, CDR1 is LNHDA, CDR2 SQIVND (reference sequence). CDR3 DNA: TGTGCCAGTAGCCGATCAGACTCCCTTGGCGGAAACACCATATATTTT. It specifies CASSRSDSLGGNTIYF.

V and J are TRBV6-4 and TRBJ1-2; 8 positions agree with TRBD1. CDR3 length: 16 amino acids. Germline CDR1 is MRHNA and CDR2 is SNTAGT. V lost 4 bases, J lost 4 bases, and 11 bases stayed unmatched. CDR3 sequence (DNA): TGTGCCAGCAGTGTTACAGGGGGTGCCCAAGGCTATGGCTACACCTTC. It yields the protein CASSVTGGAQGYGYTF.

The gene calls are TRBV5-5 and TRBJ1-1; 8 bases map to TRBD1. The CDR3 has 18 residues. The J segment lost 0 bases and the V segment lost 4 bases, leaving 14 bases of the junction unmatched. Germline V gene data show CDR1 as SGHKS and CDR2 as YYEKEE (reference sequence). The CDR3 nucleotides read TGTGCCAGCAGCGCGCATACAGGGGGGAGAAGGATGAACACTGAAGCTTTCTTT. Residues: CASSAHTGGRRMNTEAFF.